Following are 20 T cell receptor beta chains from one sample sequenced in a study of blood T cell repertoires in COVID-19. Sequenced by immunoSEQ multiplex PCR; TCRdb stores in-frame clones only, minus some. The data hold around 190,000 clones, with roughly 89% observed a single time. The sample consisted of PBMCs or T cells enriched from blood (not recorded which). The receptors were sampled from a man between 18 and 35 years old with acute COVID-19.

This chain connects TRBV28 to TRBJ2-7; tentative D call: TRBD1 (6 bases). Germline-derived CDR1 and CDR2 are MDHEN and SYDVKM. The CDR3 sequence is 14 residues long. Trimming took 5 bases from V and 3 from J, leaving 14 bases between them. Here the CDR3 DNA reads TGTGCCAGCAGTATCCAGGGGTCCGACTACGAGCAGTACTTC. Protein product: CASSIQGSDYEQYF.

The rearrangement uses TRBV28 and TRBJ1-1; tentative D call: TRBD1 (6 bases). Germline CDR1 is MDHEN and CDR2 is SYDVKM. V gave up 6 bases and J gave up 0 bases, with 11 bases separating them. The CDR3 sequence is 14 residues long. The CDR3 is CASRMGHLNTEAFF. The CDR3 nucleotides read TGTGCCAGCAGAATGGGACATCTGAACACTGAAGCTTTCTTT.

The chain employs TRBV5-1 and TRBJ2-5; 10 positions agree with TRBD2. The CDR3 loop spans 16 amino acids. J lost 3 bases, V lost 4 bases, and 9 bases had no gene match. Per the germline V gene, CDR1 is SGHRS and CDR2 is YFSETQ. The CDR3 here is CASSSPSGRVEETQYF. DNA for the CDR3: TGCGCCAGCAGCAGCCCGAGCGGGAGGGTCGAAGAGACCCAGTACTTC.

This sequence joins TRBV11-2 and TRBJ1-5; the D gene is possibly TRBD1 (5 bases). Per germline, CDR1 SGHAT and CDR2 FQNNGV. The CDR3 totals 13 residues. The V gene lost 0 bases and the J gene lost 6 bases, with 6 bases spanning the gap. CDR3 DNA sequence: TGTGCCAGCAGCTTAGATAGGGGTCAGCCCCAGCATTTT. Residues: CASSLDRGQPQHF.

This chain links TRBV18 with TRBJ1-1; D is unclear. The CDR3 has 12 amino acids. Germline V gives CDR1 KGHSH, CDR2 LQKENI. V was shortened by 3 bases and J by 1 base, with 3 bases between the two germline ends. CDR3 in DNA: TGTGCCAGCTCACCCGGGAACACTGAAGCTTTCTTT. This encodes CASSPGNTEAFF.

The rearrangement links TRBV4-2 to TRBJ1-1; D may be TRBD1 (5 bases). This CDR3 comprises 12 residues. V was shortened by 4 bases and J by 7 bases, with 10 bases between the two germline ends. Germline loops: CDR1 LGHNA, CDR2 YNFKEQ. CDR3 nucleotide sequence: TGTGCCAGCAGCCGAGCACAGGTTGAAGCTTTCTTT. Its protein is CASSRAQVEAFF.

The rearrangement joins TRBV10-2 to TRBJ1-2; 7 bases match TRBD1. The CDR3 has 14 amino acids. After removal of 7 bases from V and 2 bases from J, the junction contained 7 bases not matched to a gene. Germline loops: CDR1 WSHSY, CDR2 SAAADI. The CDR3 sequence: CASTRDSANYGYTF. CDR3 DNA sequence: TGCGCCAGCACCAGGGACAGTGCGAACTATGGCTACACCTTC.

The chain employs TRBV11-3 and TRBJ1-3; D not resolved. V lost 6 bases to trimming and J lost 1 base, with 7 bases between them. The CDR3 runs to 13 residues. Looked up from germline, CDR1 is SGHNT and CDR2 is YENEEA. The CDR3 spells CASRADSGNTIYF. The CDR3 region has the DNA TGTGCCAGCAGAGCGGATTCTGGAAACACCATATATTTT.

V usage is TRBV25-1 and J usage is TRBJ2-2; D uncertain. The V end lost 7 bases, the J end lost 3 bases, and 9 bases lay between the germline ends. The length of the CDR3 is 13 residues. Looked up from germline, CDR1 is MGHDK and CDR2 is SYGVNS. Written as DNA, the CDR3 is TGTGCCAGCATCCGTGGAGACACCGGGGAGCTGTTTTTT. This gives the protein CASIRGDTGELFF.

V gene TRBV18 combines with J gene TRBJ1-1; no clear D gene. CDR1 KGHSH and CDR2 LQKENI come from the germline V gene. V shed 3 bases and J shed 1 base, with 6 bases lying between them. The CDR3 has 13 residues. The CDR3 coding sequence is TGTGCCAGCTCACCCCTCGGGAACACTGAAGCTTTCTTT. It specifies CASSPLGNTEAFF.

The CDR3 coding sequence is TGTGCCAGCAGCGTAGGGACTAGCCTTTACGAGCAGTACTTC. Amino acids: CASSVGTSLYEQYF. J is TRBJ2-7 and V is TRBV5-4; 9 bases are shared with TRBD2. With V trimmed by 4 bases and J by 4 bases, 6 bases remained unmatched. This CDR3 contains 14 residues. Germline values: CDR1 SGHNT, CDR2 YYREEE (reference sequence).

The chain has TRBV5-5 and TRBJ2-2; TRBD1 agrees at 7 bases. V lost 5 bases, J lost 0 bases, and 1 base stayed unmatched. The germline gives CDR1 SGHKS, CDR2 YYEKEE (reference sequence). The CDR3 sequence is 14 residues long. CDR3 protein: CASRGQPNTGELFF. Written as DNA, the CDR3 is TGTGCCAGCAGGGGACAGCCGAACACCGGGGAGCTGTTTTTT.

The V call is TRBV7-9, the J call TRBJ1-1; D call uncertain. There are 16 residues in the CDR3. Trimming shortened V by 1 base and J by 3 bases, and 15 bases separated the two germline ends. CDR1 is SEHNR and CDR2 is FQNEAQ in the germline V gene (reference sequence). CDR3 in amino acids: CASSLGETPADTEAFF. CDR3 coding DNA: TGTGCCAGCAGCTTAGGGGAGACCCCCGCGGACACTGAAGCTTTCTTT.

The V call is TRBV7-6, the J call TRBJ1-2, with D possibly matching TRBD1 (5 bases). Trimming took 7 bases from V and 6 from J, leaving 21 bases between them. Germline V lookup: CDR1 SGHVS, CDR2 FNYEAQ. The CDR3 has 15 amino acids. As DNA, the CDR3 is TGTGCCAGCACCCTTTTGACAGAGGAGCTGGATGGCTACACCTTC. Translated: CASTLLTEELDGYTF. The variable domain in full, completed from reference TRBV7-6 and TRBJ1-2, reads GAGVSQSPRYKVTKRGQDVALRCDPISGHVSLYWYRQALGQGPEFLTYFNYEAQQDKSGLPNDRFSAERPEGSISTLTIQRTEQRDSAMYRCASTLLTEELDGYTFGSGTRLTVV.

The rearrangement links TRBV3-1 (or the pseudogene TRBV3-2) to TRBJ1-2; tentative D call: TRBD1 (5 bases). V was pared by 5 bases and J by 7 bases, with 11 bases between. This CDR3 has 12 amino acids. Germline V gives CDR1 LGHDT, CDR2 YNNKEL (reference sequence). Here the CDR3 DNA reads TGTGCCAGCAGCTCGTACAGGAGTGGCTACACCTTC. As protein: CASSSYRSGYTF.

CDR3 bases: TGCGCCAGCACGACAGGGGGCCTGAACACTGAAGCTTTCTTT. Protein: CASTTGGLNTEAFF. The rearrangement joins TRBV5-1 to TRBJ1-1; 10 bases are a match to TRBD1. This CDR3 contains 14 residues. Germline trimming cut 6 bases from V and 0 bases from J; bases unmatched to any gene: 2. CDR1 is SGHRS and CDR2 is YFSETQ in the germline V gene.

CDR3 DNA sequence: TGCGCCAGTCGGGTGGTAGGCGGGATCTACAATGAGCAGTTCTTC. Translating it yields CASRVVGGIYNEQFF. The chain joins TRBV4-1 to TRBJ2-1; the D gene is possibly TRBD2 (6 bases). The CDR3 spans 15 residues. V lost 9 bases, J lost 3 bases, and 18 bases lay in between. Germline V lookup: CDR1 MGHRA, CDR2 YSYEKL.

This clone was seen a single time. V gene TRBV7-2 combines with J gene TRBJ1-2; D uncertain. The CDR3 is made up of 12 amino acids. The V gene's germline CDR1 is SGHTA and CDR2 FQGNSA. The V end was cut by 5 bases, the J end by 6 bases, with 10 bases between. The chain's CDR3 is CASSLGPDGYTF. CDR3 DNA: TGTGCCAGCAGCCTCGGTCCCGATGGCTACACCTTC.

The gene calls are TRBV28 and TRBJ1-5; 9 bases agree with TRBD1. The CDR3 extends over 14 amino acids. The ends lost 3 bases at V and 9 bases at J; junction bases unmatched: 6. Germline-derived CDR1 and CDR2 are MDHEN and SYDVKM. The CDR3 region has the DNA TGTGCCAGCAGTTTTACAGGGGGCGCTTGGCCCCAGCATTTT. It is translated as CASSFTGGAWPQHF.

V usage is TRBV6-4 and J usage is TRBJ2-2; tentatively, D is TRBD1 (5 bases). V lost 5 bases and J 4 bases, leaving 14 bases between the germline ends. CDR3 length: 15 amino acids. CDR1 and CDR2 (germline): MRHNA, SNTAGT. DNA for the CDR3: TGTGCCAGCAGTCCCCAGGGTAGGGGCACCGGGGAGCTGTTTTTT. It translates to CASSPQGRGTGELFF.